What follows are 29 T cell receptor beta chains derived from one specimen sequenced in a study of immune reconstitution after stem cell transplant in scleroderma (dated by TCRdb to about 2017). Library prep was done by RT-PCR. Sequencing was performed on an Illumina MiSeq. Clones were called with MiXCR by TCRdb after fastp trimmed the public reads at Q25, and only in-frame beta chains were retained. Each CDR3 protein gets just one entry, which takes the most common genes and DNA from the rows behind it. A total of some 4,000 distinct CDR3 sequences appear in this sample, approximately 6.3% of them only once. The ten largest clonotypes hold 15% of the sample. Sampling was performed before or after autologous hematopoietic stem cell transplantation (not recorded which). These receptors were obtained from a female donor with systemic sclerosis. Donor details come from another sample of the same person, matched by shared clones.

This clonotype is medium-sized (0.01 to 0.1%) within its sample. The genes are TRBV5-1 and TRBJ1-1; D is possibly TRBD1 (6 bases). This CDR3 has 16 amino acids. Trimming stripped 0 bases from V and 4 bases from J, with 16 bases between. Per the germline V gene, CDR1 is SGHRS and CDR2 is YFSETQ. The DNA for the CDR3 is TGCGCCAGCAGCTTGGATCCAGGGGAAAAGGGCACTGAAGCTTTCTTT. Protein sequence: CASSLDPGEKGTEAFF.

By share, this clonotype ranks as medium-sized. The gene calls are TRBV5-1 and TRBJ1-1, with 9 bases matching TRBD1. V shed 4 bases, J shed 2 bases, and the junction held 3 bases outside the gene matches. The CDR3 totals 14 residues. Germline-derived CDR1 and CDR2 are SGHRS and YFSETQ. CDR3 in amino acids: CASSPDRGNTEAFF. CDR3 nucleotide sequence: TGCGCCAGCAGCCCGGACAGGGGTAACACTGAAGCTTTCTTT.

The chain recombines TRBV12-3 or TRBV12-4 with TRBJ1-2; 8 bases fit TRBD1. The CDR3 has 14 amino acids. The J segment lost 5 bases and the V segment lost 4 bases, leaving 6 bases of the junction unmatched. The CDR3 DNA is TGTGCCAGCAGTTCGGGGACAGGCAATTATGGCTACACCTTC. Translation: CASSSGTGNYGYTF.

By frequency in the sample, this clonotype is medium-sized. This rearrangement joins TRBV2 to TRBJ2-2, with D perhaps TRBD1 or TRBD2 (5 bases each). The length of the CDR3 is 13 residues. The V gene lost 8 bases and the J gene lost 9 bases, with 16 bases spanning the gap. CDR1 and CDR2 from the germline V gene are SNHLY and FYNNEI. The CDR3 DNA is TGTGCCAGCCGAGGTGCAGGGACCAGGGAGCTGTTTTTT. It translates to CASRGAGTRELFF.

By sample fraction, this clonotype is large (0.1 to 1%). The V and J genes are TRBV20-1 and TRBJ1-3; the D is unclear. Germline loops: CDR1 DFQATT, CDR2 SNEGSKA (reference sequence). The CDR3 runs to 13 residues. Trimming took 2 bases from V and 4 from J, leaving 9 bases between them. The CDR3 protein is CSARRALGNTIYF. The DNA of the CDR3 is TGCAGTGCTAGACGGGCGTTGGGAAACACCATATATTTT.

This clonotype ranks as medium-sized. The rearrangement links TRBV5-6 to TRBJ1-1; no reliable D call. CDR1 is SGHDT, CDR2 YYEEEE, per germline. The germline V and J ends were trimmed by 4 bases and 4 bases, with 8 bases remaining between them. CDR3 length equals 12 residues. In nucleotides, the CDR3 is TGTGCCAGCAGCCTACGGGGCACTGAAGCTTTCTTT. Amino acid sequence: CASSLRGTEAFF.

This clonotype is classed as medium-sized. V is TRBV20-1 and J is TRBJ2-7, with 9 bases aligning to TRBD2. Germline CDR1 reads DFQATT; CDR2 reads SNEGSKA (reference sequence). Unmatched junction bases numbered 10, after V lost 5 bases and J lost 2 bases. This CDR3 is 15 amino acids long. CDR3 in DNA: TGCAGTGCTGGGGGAGCGGGAGGAGGACCCTACGAGCAGTACTTC. It encodes CSAGGAGGGPYEQYF.

This clonotype is labeled as medium-sized. The V and J genes are TRBV20-1 and TRBJ2-3; 8 bases align to TRBD2. This CDR3 is 15 amino acids long. Per the germline V gene, CDR1 is DFQATT and CDR2 is SNEGSKA (reference sequence). J lost 3 bases, V lost 0 bases, and 5 bases had no gene match. In nucleotides, the CDR3 is TGCAGTGCTAGAGATCCCATAGCGGGAACAGATACGCAGTATTTT. Translation: CSARDPIAGTDTQYF.

This clonotype was observed a few times. The chain is built from TRBV6-1 and TRBJ2-7; 7 bases map to TRBD1. With V trimmed by 4 bases and J by 0 bases, 12 bases remained unmatched. The germline gives CDR1 MNHNS, CDR2 SASEGT. CDR3 length: 17 residues. The DNA for the CDR3 is TGTGCCAGCAGTGGAAGGACGACAGGGCCACACTCCTACGAGCAGTACTTC. Translating it yields CASSGRTTGPHSYEQYF.

This clonotype came up a few times. This chain links TRBV27 with TRBJ1-2; possible D gene TRBD1, 5 bases. Germline V gives CDR1 MNHEY, CDR2 SMNVEV (reference sequence). CDR3 size: 15 residues. With 2 bases removed from V and 4 bases from J, the gap between germline ends came to 14 bases. The CDR3 DNA follows: TGTGCCAGCAGTTTAATCTGGGACCGATCCTATGGCTACACCTTC. This codes for CASSLIWDRSYGYTF.

The V gene is TRBV4-3, the J gene TRBJ2-7, with D possibly being TRBD2 (6 bases). The germline gives CDR1 LGHNA, CDR2 YSLEER. The V end was cut by 3 bases, the J end by 5 bases, with 14 bases between. The CDR3 consists of 14 residues. The chain's CDR3 is CASSHTSLSNEQYF. The CDR3 DNA reads TGCGCCAGCAGCCATACTAGCCTGTCGAACGAGCAGTACTTC.

This clonotype is termed medium-sized (0.01 to 0.1%). This chain links TRBV12-3 or TRBV12-4 with TRBJ2-7; 9 nucleotides match TRBD1. V trimming: 6 bases; J trimming: 3 bases; junction bases outside the gene matches: 9. The CDR3 has 15 residues. The CDR3 DNA reads as TGTGCCAGCAGGCCAGGGACAGGGTCCTTCTACGAGCAGTACTTC. This gives the protein CASRPGTGSFYEQYF.

By proportion, this clonotype is medium-sized (0.01 to 0.1%). The chain has TRBV14 and TRBJ2-1; 13 bases are a match to TRBD2. This CDR3 contains 17 residues. The germline CDR1 and CDR2 sequences are SGHDN and FVKESK. After removal of 3 bases from V and 1 base from J, the junction contained 3 bases not matched to a gene. The CDR3 here is CASSHPLAGGSYNEQFF. The CDR3 coding sequence is TGTGCCAGCAGCCACCCACTAGCGGGAGGGTCCTACAATGAGCAGTTCTTC.

This CDR3 reads CSAKTSGRTDTQYF. The CDR3 bases are TGCAGTGCTAAGACTAGCGGGCGCACAGATACGCAGTATTTT. The genes are TRBV20-1 and TRBJ2-3, with 10 bases aligning to TRBD2. The CDR3 has 14 residues. CDR1 DFQATT and CDR2 SNEGSKA come from the germline V gene (reference sequence). J gave up 1 base and V 4 bases, and 2 bases lay outside the gene matches.

By share, this clonotype counts as medium-sized. The V gene is TRBV5-8, the J gene TRBJ1-5; D gene ambiguous. V was clipped by 0 bases and J by 0 bases, with 1 base between them. The CDR3 contains 13 residues. Germline V CDR1 and CDR2: SGHTS, YDEGEE. Here the CDR3 reads CASSLDSNQPQHF. As DNA, the CDR3 is TGTGCCAGCAGCTTGGATAGCAATCAGCCCCAGCATTTT.

The chain recombines TRBV27 with TRBJ2-7; possible D gene TRBD1, 6 bases. This CDR3 has 19 amino acids. Germline V CDR1 and CDR2: MNHEY, SMNVEV (reference sequence). V was trimmed by 2 bases and J by 3 bases, leaving 26 bases between them. Here the CDR3 reads CASSLQQGRSRLERYEQYF. CDR3 DNA sequence: TGTGCCAGCAGTTTACAACAGGGACGCTCGCGGCTAGAGCGCTACGAGCAGTACTTC.

The chain uses TRBV5-1 and TRBJ1-1, with D unclear. CDR1 and CDR2 (germline): SGHRS, YFSETQ. The V gene lost 1 base and the J gene lost 5 bases, with 15 bases spanning the gap. This CDR3 comprises 15 residues. The CDR3 here is CASSLRRGGETEAFF. CDR3 in DNA: TGCGCCAGCAGCTTGCGGCGGGGTGGAGAAACTGAAGCTTTCTTT.

This clonotype rates as medium-sized. The chain links TRBV29-1 to TRBJ1-2, with 11 positions matching TRBD1. Germline V lookup: CDR1 SQVTM, CDR2 ANQGSEA. V shed 7 bases, J shed 6 bases, and the junction held 4 bases outside the gene matches. The CDR3 is made up of 12 amino acids. CDR3 region: CSAKGQGDGYTF. The CDR3, as DNA: TGCAGCGCCAAGGGACAGGGGGATGGCTACACCTTC.

A few counts support this clonotype. The V gene is TRBV28, the J gene TRBJ2-7; perhaps TRBD2 as D (6 bases). Germline lookup yields CDR1 MDHEN and CDR2 SYDVKM. V lost 3 bases, J lost 4 bases, and 28 bases lay in between. CDR3 length: 19 residues. CDR3 residues: CASSFPSEGSGGVQYEQYF. The CDR3 DNA reads TGTGCCAGCAGTTTCCCCTCGGAGGGTAGCGGCGGGGTCCAATACGAGCAGTACTTC.

This clonotype has a handful of counts. A read error may be the cause here, since a much bigger clone is one base away. The rearrangement links TRBV28 to TRBJ2-2; 7 bases line up with TRBD1. The CDR3 is 14 amino acids. Germline lookup yields CDR1 MDHEN and CDR2 SYDVKM. CDR3 protein: CASSLSSASGGLFF. CDR3 coding DNA: TGTGCCAGCAGTTTATCCTCAGCCTCAGGGGGGCTGTTTTTT.

This clonotype is categorized as medium-sized. This rearrangement joins TRBV3-1 to TRBJ1-2; D gene ambiguous. V was pared by 2 bases and J by 2 bases, with 6 bases between. CDR1 is LGHDT and CDR2 is YNNKEL in the germline V gene (reference sequence). The CDR3 is 13 residues long. Written as DNA, the CDR3 is TGTGCCAGCAGCCAAAGGACCAACTATGGCTACACCTTC. It codes for CASSQRTNYGYTF.

This clonotype is labeled as medium-sized (0.01 to 0.1%). V is TRBV7-2 and J is TRBJ1-4; TRBD1 matches 8 bases. Germline CDR1 reads SGHTA; CDR2 reads FQGNSA. The CDR3 contains 16 residues. V was clipped by 1 base and J by 8 bases; unmatched bases: 9. CDR3 protein: CASSLGPTGAGEKLFF. The CDR3 coding sequence is TGTGCCAGCAGCTTAGGCCCGACAGGGGCCGGGGAAAAACTGTTTTTT.

In its sample, this clonotype ranks as medium-sized (0.01 to 0.1%). The rearrangement links TRBV5-1 to TRBJ1-1; D is unresolved. The CDR3 runs 13 residues. The germline CDR1 and CDR2 sequences are SGHRS and YFSETQ. Trimming left V 2 bases short and J 10 bases short, with 15 bases between. CDR3 in DNA: TGCGCCAGCAGCTTTGTATCCCCAGCCGGAGCTTTCTTT. This gives the protein CASSFVSPAGAFF.

In its sample, this clonotype is medium-sized (0.01 to 0.1%). The gene calls are TRBV7-3 and TRBJ2-1, with D possibly being TRBD2 (6 bases). This CDR3 comprises 16 residues. Germline V lookup: CDR1 SGHTA, CDR2 FQGTGA. The V end was cut by 1 base, the J end by 6 bases, with 16 bases between. CDR3 nucleotide sequence: TGTGCCAGCAGCTTAAGTCCGGGAGTAAGGGGCAATGAGCAGTTCTTC. Its protein product is CASSLSPGVRGNEQFF.

This clonotype is medium-sized (0.01 to 0.1%). The chain recombines TRBV28 with TRBJ2-7; no clear D. This CDR3 contains 15 residues. Germline V gives CDR1 MDHEN, CDR2 SYDVKM. Trimming removed 4 bases from V and 0 bases from J, with 13 bases in between. In nucleotides, the CDR3 is TGTGCCAGCAGTTCCCCGTACAGCCCCTCCTACGAGCAGTACTTC. Its protein is CASSSPYSPSYEQYF.

This clonotype is labeled as medium-sized. The chain joins TRBV20-1 to TRBJ2-1, with 8 bases lining up with TRBD1. Looked up from germline, CDR1 is DFQATT and CDR2 is SNEGSKA (reference sequence). Trimming at V came to 6 bases and at J to 7 bases, leaving 14 bases not matched to a gene. The CDR3 is made up of 15 amino acids. CDR3 loop: CSARRTGNLRNEQFF. The CDR3 DNA is TGCAGTGCAAGAAGGACAGGGAACCTTCGTAATGAGCAGTTCTTC.

By proportion, this clonotype is medium-sized. The gene calls are TRBV11-1 and TRBJ2-7; 9 bases align to TRBD2. J gave up 3 bases and V 5 bases, and 8 bases lay outside the gene matches. CDR1 and CDR2 from the germline V gene are SGHAT and FQDESV (reference sequence). The CDR3 totals 15 residues. The CDR3 DNA reads as TGTGCCAGCAGCCCTTCGTTAGCGGGGGTCTACGAGCAGTACTTC. It specifies CASSPSLAGVYEQYF.

Concerning this clonotype: The junction does not match germline at one end; this may be a read error. The J gene is TRBJ2-3, the V gene TRBV4-3; TRBD2 aligns across 14 bases. CDR1 and CDR2 (germline): LGHNA, YSLEER. The CDR3 runs to 19 residues. The CDR3 DNA follows: TGCGCCAGCAGCCAATGGGGACTAGCGGGAGAGCCGGGCACAGATATGCAGTATTTT. It translates to CASSQWGLAGEPGTDMQYF.

By sample share, this clonotype is medium-sized. J is TRBJ1-1 and V is TRBV20-1, with D possibly matching TRBD1 (5 bases). This CDR3 contains 11 residues. Trimming pared 5 bases from V and 5 bases from J, leaving 9 bases between. Per germline, CDR1 DFQATT and CDR2 SNEGSKA (reference sequence). As DNA, the CDR3 is TGCAGTGCTTCTAGGGGAACTGAAGCTTTCTTT. As protein: CSASRGTEAFF.